These 18 T cell receptor beta chains share one sample of origin, sequenced in a study of blood T cell repertoires in COVID-19 (TCRdb year 2020). Library preparation used the immunoSEQ multiplex PCR assay. TCRdb's version of the immuneACCESS table is confined to in-frame rearrangements and falls short of the full clone set. An unresolved V gene accounts for under half of the shortfall where checked; the remainder is of unknown origin. For this sample the table gives some 180,000 clones, of which 80% to 85% were detected only once. About 7% of the sample is held by the ten biggest clonotypes. The sequenced material came from peripheral blood. The receptor source for this set is a woman aged 40 to 49 with COVID-19, enrolled during active disease.

This clone was counted once. The J gene is TRBJ2-5, the V gene TRBV28; D not resolved. V lost 6 bases to trimming and J lost 13 bases, with 21 bases between them. This CDR3 contains 13 residues. In germline, CDR1 is MDHEN, CDR2 SYDVKM. CDR3 loop: CASSSRVLLYPYF. As DNA, the CDR3 is TGTGCCAGCAGCAGCCGGGTCCTCCTGTACCCGTACTTC. Filled out from reference TRBV28 and TRBJ2-5, the complete variable domain reads DVKVTQSSRYLVKRTGEKVFLECVQDMDHENMFWYRQDPGLGLRLIYFSYDVKMKEKGDIPEGYSVSREKKERFSLILESASTNQTSMYLCASSSRVLLYPYFGPGTRLLVL.

The V call is TRBV6-2 or TRBV6-3, the J call TRBJ1-2; D is uncertain. The CDR3 spans 11 residues. The V end lost 6 bases, the J end lost 7 bases, and 9 bases lay between the germline ends. Per the germline V gene, CDR1 is MNHEY and CDR2 is SVGEGT. In DNA form, the CDR3 reads TGTGCCAGCAGCCCTCTCCGTGGCTACACCTTC. Its protein product is CASSPLRGYTF.

This rearrangement joins TRBV4-1 to TRBJ2-7, with D maybe TRBD2 (6 bases). Trimming left V 0 bases short and J 7 bases short, with 16 bases between. The CDR3 is 15 amino acids. The germline CDR1 and CDR2 sequences are MGHRA and YSYEKL. CDR3 sequence (DNA): TGCGCCAGCAGCCAAGAGTATACGGGAGTACGGGAGCAGTACTTC. This gives the protein CASSQEYTGVREQYF.

This clone was counted at least ten times. J is TRBJ2-3 and V is TRBV14; a weak D match, TRBD1 (5 bases). This CDR3 region has 16 residues. Trimming stripped 1 base from V and 0 bases from J, with 11 bases between. From germline, CDR1 is SGHDN and CDR2 FVKESK. The CDR3 nucleotides are TGTGCCAGCAGCCAAGGGGGCAGGGCTAGCACAGATACGCAGTATTTT. This sequence encodes CASSQGGRASTDTQYF.

The V and J genes are TRBV12-3 or TRBV12-4 and TRBJ1-2; perhaps TRBD1 as D (5 bases). The V end was cut by 7 bases, the J end by 4 bases, with 13 bases between. This CDR3 has 13 residues. CDR3 coding DNA: TGTGCCAGCACCCTTGACAGATTCTATGGCTACACCTTC. Translation: CASTLDRFYGYTF.

The CDR3 loop is CASRRRDFYEQYF. The DNA for the CDR3 is TGTGCCAGCAGGAGACGGGATTTCTACGAGCAGTACTTC. V and J are TRBV12-3 or TRBV12-4 and TRBJ2-7; a possible D gene is TRBD2 (5 bases). V lost 6 bases to trimming and J lost 3 bases, with 12 bases between them. This CDR3 has 13 residues.

This chain connects TRBV20-1 to TRBJ1-5; D unclear. Germline V lookup: CDR1 DFQATT, CDR2 SNEGSKA (reference sequence). CDR3 size: 13 residues. Trimming shortened V by 3 bases and J by 9 bases, and 15 bases separated the two germline ends. The CDR3 DNA follows: TGCAGTGCTAGTTTCAGTATCTCCTCGCCCCAGCATTTT. It encodes CSASFSISSPQHF.

This chain connects TRBV11-2 to TRBJ2-2, with 9 bases identical to TRBD2. Germline CDR1 and CDR2: SGHAT and FQNNGV. V dropped 3 bases and J dropped 6; count of bases not matched to a gene: 8. The CDR3 runs to 16 residues. CDR3 sequence (DNA): TGTGCCAGCAGCTTCCTACTAGCGGGCTTGGCCGGGGAGCTGTTTTTT. Its translation is CASSFLLAGLAGELFF.

This rearrangement joins TRBV3-1 (or the pseudogene TRBV3-2) to TRBJ2-3, with 8 bases lining up with TRBD2. Germline trimming cut 4 bases from V and 1 base from J; bases unmatched to any gene: 4. Germline CDR1 is LGHDT and CDR2 is YNNKEL (reference sequence). The CDR3 runs to 15 residues. The CDR3 DNA reads TGTGCCAGCAGCCCATCAGCGGGGGGCACAGATACGCAGTATTTT. Protein: CASSPSAGGTDTQYF.

The chain recombines TRBV18 with TRBJ1-3; D is unresolved. Trimming removed 3 bases at V and 0 bases at J, with 15 bases between. The CDR3 runs 17 residues. CDR1 and CDR2 (germline): KGHSH, LQKENI. The CDR3 DNA sequence: TGTGCCAGCTCACCCCCAAGAATGGCCCGCTCTGGAAACACCATATATTTT. Its protein product is CASSPPRMARSGNTIYF.

The rearrangement links TRBV19 to TRBJ2-1, with 7 nucleotides matching TRBD2. Germline CDR1 is LNHDA and CDR2 is SQIVND (reference sequence). This CDR3 is 15 amino acids long. Trimming removed 5 bases from V and 6 bases from J; junction bases left unmatched: 10. This CDR3 is CASSPRDYPSNEQFF. The CDR3 DNA is TGTGCCAGTAGTCCGAGGGACTACCCTAGCAATGAGCAGTTCTTC.

This chain connects TRBV7-8 to TRBJ2-1; 7 nucleotides line up with TRBD2. The CDR3 is 14 amino acids. V shed 7 bases, J shed 6 bases, and the junction held 9 bases outside the gene matches. Looked up from germline, CDR1 is SGHVS and CDR2 is FQNEAQ. The CDR3, as DNA: TGTGCCAGCAAGGCCTTGGCTAGCGGCAATGAGCAGTTCTTC. Amino acid sequence: CASKALASGNEQFF.

The chain is built from TRBV23-1 and TRBJ1-2; D is perhaps TRBD1 (6 bases). TRBV23-1 is assigned to the ORF class and has an uncertain function. Trimming pared 5 bases from V and 8 bases from J, leaving 21 bases between. The CDR3 consists of 15 residues. The CDR3 region has the DNA TGCGCCAGCAGTTATTCTCGGGGGAGGGGGAAAGGCTACACCTTC. Its protein is CASSYSRGRGKGYTF.

The V call is TRBV3-1 (or the pseudogene TRBV3-2), the J call TRBJ1-1; no definite D call. Trimming took off 2 bases at V and 7 bases at J, with 11 bases between the two ends. The CDR3 extends over 13 amino acids. Germline values: CDR1 LGHDT, CDR2 YNNKEL (reference sequence). The CDR3 nucleotides read TGTGCCAGCAGCCAATTAAGCGTCGGTGAAGCTTTCTTT. This sequence encodes CASSQLSVGEAFF.

This clone was detected a few times. The rearrangement uses TRBV4-2 and TRBJ2-2; 8 bases align to TRBD1. The CDR3 totals 15 residues. Germline CDR1 and CDR2: LGHNA and YNFKEQ. With V trimmed by 2 bases and J by 6 bases, 5 bases remained unmatched. CDR3: CASSQKDREAGELFF. The CDR3 nucleotides are TGTGCCAGCAGCCAAAAGGACAGGGAGGCCGGGGAGCTGTTTTTT.

This sequence joins TRBV7-2 and TRBJ2-3, with a weak D call TRBD2 (5 bases). Deletions cut 0 bases from V and 3 bases from J, with 13 bases between. There are 16 residues in the CDR3. Germline CDR1 reads SGHTA; CDR2 reads FQGNSA. The chain's CDR3 is CASSLAPSLRTDTQYF. As DNA, the CDR3 is TGTGCCAGCAGCTTAGCGCCTAGCCTTCGAACAGATACGCAGTATTTT.

This chain connects TRBV10-1 to TRBJ2-7; D is unclear. This CDR3 contains 10 residues. Germline CDR1 is WNHNN and CDR2 is SYGVQD (reference sequence). V was trimmed by 11 bases and J by 3 bases, leaving 8 bases between them. CDR3 loop: CAVQDYEQYF. The CDR3 DNA follows: TGCGCCGTACAAGACTACGAGCAGTACTTC.

The rearrangement joins TRBV29-1 to TRBJ2-5; 7 positions agree with TRBD1. Germline CDR1 reads SQVTM; CDR2 reads ANQGSEA. With 7 bases clipped from V and 5 bases from J, the junction kept 7 bases outside the gene matches. The CDR3 length is 12 residues. This CDR3 is CSAGQVGETQYF. For the CDR3, the DNA is TGCAGCGCCGGACAGGTGGGGGAGACCCAGTACTTC.